The clone carrying this TCR beta chain was found a few times. The germline V gene encodes CDR1 KGHDR and CDR2 SFDVKD. The CDR3 is 15 residues long. J lost 1 base, V lost 5 bases, and 4 bases had no gene match. This record belongs to a study of T-cell memory formation after mild COVID-19. MiXCR, run by TCRdb on the 5' RACE reads, gives a single entry per CDR3 protein. The sample carries approximately 180,000 distinct CDR3 sequences, about a sixth recorded once. The sequencing input was PBMCs or a T cell subset sorted from them (not recorded which). The chain employs TRBV24-1 and TRBJ2-1; 7 nucleotides align to TRBD2. This clonotype was sampled from an adult woman who had mild COVID-19 (a few samples of this study predate the infection). Cell type and time point are not known. The CDR3: CATSAPSGSYNEQFF. In DNA, the CDR3 is TGTGCCACCAGTGCTCCTAGCGGATCCTACAATGAGCAGTTCTTC.